The 11 T cell receptor beta chains listed next were all sequenced from one sample in a study of blood T cells in healthy people across ages. Together with a sample-barcoded 5' primer, a J-beta primer mix was included in a second PCR lasting about 7 to 11 cycles. TCRdb redid the calling of the 5' RACE reads with MiXCR, one entry per CDR3 protein. The sample consists of about 500,000 distinct CDR3 sequences, 24% of them appearing once. The data were also submitted as part of a second study, on T cells of mothers and their children.

Sequencing was carried out using blood. Every receptor here comes from a boy under 18 in good health.

This clonotype was observed a handful of times. This rearrangement joins TRBV12-3 or TRBV12-4 to TRBJ2-7, with D uncertain. Trimming removed 4 bases at V and 3 bases at J, with 13 bases between. The length of the CDR3 is 14 residues. CDR3 protein: CASSSSGFYYEQYF. The CDR3 DNA reads as TGTGCCAGCAGTTCATCCGGGTTTTACTACGAGCAGTACTTC.

Ten or more counts support this clonotype. The V and J genes are TRBV3-1 and TRBJ2-4; no reliable D call. The germline V and J ends were trimmed by 1 base and 0 bases, with 13 bases remaining between them. In germline, CDR1 is LGHDT, CDR2 YNNKEL (reference sequence). The CDR3 sequence is 17 residues long. The CDR3 region is CASSQVTFKGAKNIQYF. The DNA of the CDR3 is TGTGCCAGCAGCCAAGTAACTTTTAAGGGAGCCAAAAACATTCAGTACTTC.

A few counts support this clonotype. The chain links TRBV6-2 or TRBV6-3 to TRBJ1-1; D call uncertain. V was clipped by 6 bases and J by 4 bases, with 12 bases between them. The CDR3 length is 13 residues. CDR1 MNHEY and CDR2 SVGEGT come from the germline V gene. The DNA for the CDR3 is TGTGCCAGCAGCCCGGGTGGGAGCACTGAAGCTTTCTTT. Its translation: CASSPGGSTEAFF.

This sequence joins TRBV20-1 and TRBJ2-7, with 9 nucleotides matching TRBD1. J gave up 4 bases and V 5 bases, and 9 bases lay outside the gene matches. The CDR3 extends over 14 amino acids. Looked up from germline, CDR1 is DFQATT and CDR2 is SNEGSKA (reference sequence). CDR3 region: CSAGSGTGKYEQYF. Written as DNA, the CDR3 is TGCAGTGCTGGAAGTGGGACAGGGAAATACGAGCAGTACTTC.

The sample holds a few counts of this clonotype. The rearrangement joins TRBV20-1 to TRBJ2-5, with 14 bases matching TRBD2. The end of the DNA is better explained by TRBJ2-7, so the J call may be wrong. Per germline, CDR1 DFQATT and CDR2 SNEGSKA (reference sequence). This CDR3 region has 14 residues. The CDR3 nucleotides read TGCAGTGCTCAGACTAGCGGGAGGGCCTACGAGCAGTACTTC. As protein: CSAQTSGRAYEQYF.

The table lists this clonotype with a few counts. This chain uses TRBV20-1 with TRBJ2-3; 13 bases fit TRBD2. V lost 3 bases, J lost 6 bases, and 6 bases stayed unmatched. The CDR3 has 15 amino acids. CDR1 and CDR2 (germline): DFQATT, SNEGSKA (reference sequence). The CDR3 here is CSASPTSGRFDTQYF. The DNA of the CDR3 is TGCAGTGCTAGCCCGACTAGCGGGAGGTTTGATACGCAGTATTTT.

This clonotype was seen more than once but under ten times. V and J are TRBV11-3 and TRBJ2-1; TRBD2 matches 10 bases. V lost 0 bases to trimming and J lost 7 bases; unmatched junction nucleotides: 3. Per germline, CDR1 SGHNT and CDR2 YENEEA. The CDR3 covers 15 residues. CDR3 region: CASSLDLAGANEQFF. The DNA of the CDR3 is TGTGCCAGCAGCTTAGATCTAGCGGGGGCGAATGAGCAGTTCTTC.

The rearrangement uses TRBV29-1 and TRBJ2-2; possibly TRBD2 for D (5 bases). Trimming stripped 0 bases from V and 6 bases from J, with 8 bases between. Germline V CDR1 and CDR2: SQVTM, ANQGSEA. CDR3 length: 13 amino acids. The CDR3 DNA sequence: TGCAGCGTTGAAGAGCGGGTCGCCGGGGAGCTGTTTTTT. Translating it yields CSVEERVAGELFF.

This clonotype was counted a few times. Here the CDR3 DNA reads TGTGCCAGCAGCCAGAGCGGGACGACCAAAAACATTCAGTACTTC. Translating it yields CASSQSGTTKNIQYF. This chain connects TRBV7-2 to TRBJ2-4; 7 nucleotides agree with TRBD2. J lost 2 bases, V lost 5 bases, and 6 bases had no gene match. CDR3 length: 15 amino acids. CDR1 is SGHTA, CDR2 FQGNSA, per germline.

CDR3 protein: CASRKGLEITDTQYF. The CDR3 DNA is TGCGCCAGCAGGAAGGGACTAGAGATCACAGATACGCAGTATTTT. This chain uses TRBV4-1 with TRBJ2-3, with 8 bases identical to TRBD2. Germline V gene data show CDR1 as MGHRA and CDR2 as YSYEKL. The CDR3 has 15 residues. V dropped 6 bases and J dropped 2; count of bases not matched to a gene: 7.

A remark on this clonotype: Germline and junction disagree at one end, which may indicate a read error. This sequence joins TRBV18 and TRBJ2-5; 8 nucleotides line up with TRBD1. In germline, CDR1 is KGHSH, CDR2 LQKENI. The CDR3 runs 12 residues. The CDR3, as DNA: TGTGCCAGCTCACTAGGAGGGACAGGTGGGATCTTC. It translates to CASSLGGTGGIF.